These T cell receptor beta chains were read from a single sample in a study of identical twins. TCRdb recomputed calls from the 5' RACE reads with MiXCR, one row per CDR3 protein. The table includes 600,000 to 850,000 distinct CDR3 sequences, roughly 18% detected once. These data were also filed under a second study, of T cells expressing NK-cell markers.

The sequencing sample was made of PBMCs. Every receptor here comes from a woman aged 18-29 years in good health. Each CDR3 is given with its conserved first and last residue. Each record gives: V gene, D gene, J gene, clone size, CDR3 DNA, CDR3 protein. D genes are given only for firm matches. Only part of the rows carry a size: once, few, many, or a class if the clone is expanded.

>TRBV10-3|.|TRBJ1-2|.
TGTGCCATCAGTGATGGTAGCTATGGCTACACCTTC
CAISDGSYGYTF
>TRBV12-3/TRBV12-4|.|TRBJ2-2|few
TGTGCCAGCAGTTTAACGGGGGAAGGCGGGGAGCTGTTTTTT
CASSLTGEGGELFF
>TRBV5-1|TRBD1|TRBJ2-1|.
TGCGCCAGCAGCCCCCGGGACAGGGGTTCGGATGAGCAGTTCTTC
CASSPRDRGSDEQFF
>TRBV5-5|.|TRBJ2-5|.
TGTGCCAGCAGCTTGCACCACGAGACCCAGTACTTC
CASSLHHETQYF
>TRBV5-8|TRBD1|TRBJ2-1|few
TGTGCCAGCAGCTTCCGACAGGGGTCCTACAATGAGCAGTTCTTC
CASSFRQGSYNEQFF
>TRBV5-1|.|TRBJ2-7|few
TGCGCCAGCAGCCCCCTTGGGATCTACGAGCAGTACTTC
CASSPLGIYEQYF
>TRBV11-3|.|TRBJ1-2|few
TGTGCCAGCAGTGGGCACGGCGGCTACACCTTC
CASSGHGGYTF
>TRBV7-6|TRBD1|TRBJ2-2|.
TGTGCCAGCAGCGAATCGAACAGGGGGACATCGACCGGGGAGCTGTTTTTT
CASSESNRGTSTGELFF
>TRBV24-1|.|TRBJ2-2|many
TGTGCCACCAGTGATGCTAGACGGGGAAGCGGGGAGCTGTTTTTT
CATSDARRGSGELFF
>TRBV6-1|.|TRBJ2-1|many
TGTGCCAGCAGTGCCTACTTCCAGGGGGGTGAGCAGTTCTTC
CASSAYFQGGEQFF
>TRBV9|.|TRBJ2-1|.
TGTGCCAGCAACCAAGGAGCTGCGTACAATGAGCAGTTCTTC
CASNQGAAYNEQFF
>TRBV6-1|TRBD2|TRBJ2-3|few
TGTGCCAGCAGTCCCCACCCGAGCGGGAGTACAGATACGCAGTATTTT
CASSPHPSGSTDTQYF